The T cell receptor (beta chain) under discussion was sequenced for a study of T cells in Graves' hyperthyroidism and ophthalmopathy. General study results and limits: Ophthalmopathy and stable hyperthyroidism were separated by a 13 V-J model.

CDR1 is LNHDA, CDR2 SQIVND, per germline (reference sequence). This CDR3 is built from 17 residues. The V gene end was trimmed by 4 bases and the J gene end by 5 bases; junction bases not matched to a gene: 10. This clonotype was seen more than once but under ten times. No antigen is known for it. Authors of the study amplified TCR beta CDR3 regions from RNA transcripts. A set of HTBI primers served as the primers for a first-round RT-PCR of the TCR CDR3. One entry per CDR3 protein results from TCRdb running MiXCR on the multiplex PCR reads. The sample holds 400,000 or so distinct CDR3 sequences, about 15% seen once.

This sequence originates from a woman aged 30 to 39 with Graves' ophthalmopathy. The chain carries TRBV19 and TRBJ2-2; TRBD1 aligns across 10 bases. The source material was blood. The chain's CDR3 is CASSSLRDRGGTGELFF. DNA for the CDR3: TGTGCCAGTAGTAGCCTACGGGACAGGGGAGGGACCGGGGAGCTGTTTTTT.